This T cell receptor (beta chain) was identified during a study of monozygotic twins with inflammatory bowel disease. Addition of UMIs with a 6-nucleotide sample barcode was achieved by template switching. Nested amplification of TCRalpha and TCRbeta cDNA involved two PCRs of roughly 17 and 9 cycles. One entry per CDR3 protein, without DNA, is what TCRdb gives after re-calling the 5' RACE reads. The sample's table shows around 450,000 distinct CDR3 sequences. CDR1 is SGHDN and CDR2 is FVKESK in the germline V gene. This CDR3 comprises 15 residues. This TCR was recovered from a human donor with ulcerative colitis or Crohn's disease, or a healthy co-twin of an affected twin (not recorded which). The V call is TRBV14, the J call TRBJ1-4; absent DNA, TCRdb's TRBD1 call cannot be checked. The sample comprised blood. The CDR3 protein is CASSQDRQGSEKLFF.